A selection of T cell receptor beta chains follows, all from one sample in a study of Ad26.COV2.S vaccination and SARS-CoV-2 variants. Profiled with immunoSEQ multiplex PCR; TCRdb holds only in-frame clones, not every one. The sample has about 390,000 clones, 88% seen once. Here the sequenced sample was peripheral blood, taken in a trial of Ad26.COV2.S vaccine versus placebo. The receptors shown here come from a person aged 18-65 years who received the Ad26.COV2.S COVID-19 vaccine or a placebo. CDR3s include the opening cysteine and the closing phenylalanine or tryptophan. The D gene is left open where the match is weak. A row's size may be missing; if present it is once, few, many or a size class.

J	D	V	size	CDR3	DNA
TRBJ1-1	-	TRBV4-3	-	CASSQDAENTEAFF	TGCGCCAGCAGCCAAGATGCGGAGAACACTGAAGCTTTCTTT
TRBJ2-5	TRBD2	TRBV7-2	once	CASSSSGGAFETQYF	TGTGCCAGCAGCTCAAGCGGGGGGGCCTTCGAGACCCAGTACTTC
TRBJ1-4	-	TRBV10-2	-	CASREGWGEKLFF	TGCGCCAGCAGGGAGGGTTGGGGTGAAAAACTGTTTTTT
TRBJ2-7	TRBD1	TRBV24-1	-	CATSDLRQGLGQYF	TGTGCCACCAGTGATTTGCGACAGGGGTTGGGGCAGTACTTC
TRBJ1-3	-	TRBV7-8	-	CASSLLLSGNTIYF	TGTGCCAGCAGCTTACTCTTGTCTGGAAACACCATATATTTT
TRBJ2-4	-	TRBV5-5	-	CASSLGLGLAKNIQYF	TGTGCCAGCAGCTTGGGTTTAGGCCTAGCCAAAAACATTCAGTACTTC
TRBJ1-5	TRBD1	TRBV19	-	CASTRDRPSNQPQHF	TGTGCCAGTACCCGGGACAGACCTAGCAATCAGCCCCAGCATTTT
TRBJ1-5	-	TRBV2	few	CASSTDFNQPQHF	TGTGCCAGCAGTACGGACTTCAATCAGCCCCAGCATTTT
TRBJ1-1	-	TRBV15	few	CATSRDRYSPAFF	TGTGCCACCAGCAGAGATCGGTACAGTCCCGCTTTCTTT
TRBJ1-1	TRBD1	TRBV19	-	CASSIPGQGNTEAFF	TGTGCCAGTAGTATACCAGGACAGGGTAACACTGAAGCTTTCTTT
TRBJ2-4	TRBD2	TRBV2	-	CASSQGLVVQNIQYF	TGTGCCAGCAGTCAAGGACTAGTTGTCCAAAACATTCAGTACTTC
TRBJ2-1	-	TRBV3-1/TRBV3-2	-	CASSQDRPSWGNEQFF	TGTGCCAGCAGCCAAGACAGGCCTTCTTGGGGGAATGAGCAGTTCTTC
TRBJ1-5	-	TRBV6-5	-	CASTPLEGLNQPQHF	TGTGCCAGCACCCCCTTGGAAGGGCTCAATCAGCCCCAGCATTTT
TRBJ1-6	TRBD1	TRBV3-1/TRBV3-2	few	CASRTGNQSPLHF	TGTGCCAGCAGGACAGGGAACCAGTCACCCCTCCACTTT
TRBJ1-1	TRBD1	TRBV5-1	once	CASSLGLWDRDYTEAFF	TGCGCCAGCAGCTTGGGGCTATGGGACAGGGATTACACTGAAGCTTTCTTT
TRBJ2-5	TRBD2	TRBV5-1	-	CASSFPGGQETQYF	TGCGCCAGCAGCTTCCCGGGGGGCCAAGAGACCCAGTACTTC
TRBJ1-2	-	TRBV5-4	-	CASSLVQGGSYGYTF	TGTGCCAGCAGCTTGGTACAGGGTGGTTCATACGGCTACACCTTC
TRBJ1-5	-	TRBV10-1	few	CASSEGSVGNQPQHF	TGCGCCAGCAGTGAGGGGTCGGTGGGCAATCAGCCCCAGCATTTT
TRBJ2-7	TRBD2	TRBV6-2/TRBV6-3	-	CASSHSGGTYEQYF	TGTGCCAGCAGTCATAGCGGGGGAACCTACGAGCAGTACTTC
TRBJ1-3	-	TRBV18	-	CASSRDNLASSGNTIYF	TGTGCCAGCTCACGAGATAATCTGGCATCCTCTGGAAACACCATATATTTT
TRBJ1-1	-	TRBV6-6	-	CASSRPGQEAFF	TGTGCCAGCAGCCGTCCCGGACAGGAAGCTTTCTTT
TRBJ1-2	-	TRBV7-9	-	CASSFGQGASHTF	-
TRBJ2-3	-	TRBV6-4	-	CASSDQRVDTQYF	TGTGCCAGCAGTGACCAAAGGGTAGATACGCAGTATTTT
TRBJ2-5	-	TRBV12-3/TRBV12-4	-	CASTQTPQETQYF	TGTGCCAGCACCCAGACTCCCCAAGAGACCCAGTACTTC
TRBJ2-7	-	TRBV11-2	-	CASSLEAGAYEQYF	TGTGCCAGCAGCTTAGAGGCAGGGGCCTACGAGCAGTACTTC
TRBJ2-5	-	TRBV7-9	-	CASSGLGETGETQYF	TGTGCCAGCAGTGGACTAGGGGAGACAGGGGAGACCCAGTACTTC
TRBJ2-5	TRBD1	TRBV5-6	-	CASSFGSTGETQYF	TGTGCCAGCAGCTTTGGTTCGACAGGGGAGACCCAGTACTTC
TRBJ1-4	-	TRBV19	-	CASSTYEKLFF	TGTGCCAGTAGTACGTATGAAAAACTGTTTTTT
TRBJ2-1	TRBD2	TRBV7-2	-	CASSLTSGASNEQFF	TGTGCCAGCAGCCTAACTAGCGGGGCTAGTAATGAGCAGTTCTTC
TRBJ1-1	-	TRBV5-5	once	CASGDGTEAFF	TGTGCCAGCGGAGATGGGACTGAAGCTTTCTTT
TRBJ2-6	-	TRBV2	-	CAGAGSGANVLTF	TGTGCCGGGGCGGGCTCTGGGGCCAACGTCCTGACTTTC
TRBJ1-6	-	TRBV7-9	-	CASSSQYSPLHF	TGTGCCAGCAGCTCCCAATACTCACCCCTCCACTTT
TRBJ2-5	TRBD2	TRBV11-2	-	CASSLTPTSGGLQETQYF	TGTGCCAGCAGCTTGACCCCGACTAGCGGGGGCCTTCAAGAGACCCAGTACTTC
TRBJ2-3	TRBD2	TRBV7-6	-	CASSPLAAGSTDTQYF	TGTGCCAGCAGCCCCCTCGCAGCGGGGAGCACAGATACGCAGTATTTT
TRBJ1-3	-	TRBV3-1/TRBV3-2	-	CASSPRQGNTIYF	TGTGCCAGCAGCCCGCGACAGGGAAACACCATATATTTT
TRBJ2-2	-	TRBV18	once	CASSLGAWGANNRHTGELFF	TGTGCCAGCTCACTAGGGGCCTGGGGCGCGAATAATCGCCACACCGGGGAGCTGTTTTTT